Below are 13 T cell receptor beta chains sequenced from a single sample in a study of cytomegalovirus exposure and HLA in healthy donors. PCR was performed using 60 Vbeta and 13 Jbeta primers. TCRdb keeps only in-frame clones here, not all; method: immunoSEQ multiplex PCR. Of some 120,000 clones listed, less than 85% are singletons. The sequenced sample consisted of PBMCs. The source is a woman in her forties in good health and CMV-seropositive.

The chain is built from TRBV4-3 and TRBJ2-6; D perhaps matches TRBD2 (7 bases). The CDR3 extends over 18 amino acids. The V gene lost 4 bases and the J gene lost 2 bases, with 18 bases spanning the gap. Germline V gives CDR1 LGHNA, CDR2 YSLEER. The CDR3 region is CASSRGKGGTTGANVLTF. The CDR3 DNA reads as TGCGCCAGCAGCCGAGGGAAGGGGGGGACTACTGGGGCCAACGTCCTGACTTTC.

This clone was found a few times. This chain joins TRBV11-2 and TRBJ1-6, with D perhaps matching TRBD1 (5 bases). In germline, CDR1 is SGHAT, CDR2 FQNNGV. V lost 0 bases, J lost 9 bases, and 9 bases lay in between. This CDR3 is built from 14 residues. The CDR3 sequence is CASSLDEQVSPLHF. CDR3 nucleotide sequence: TGTGCCAGCAGCTTAGATGAACAGGTTTCACCCCTCCACTTT.

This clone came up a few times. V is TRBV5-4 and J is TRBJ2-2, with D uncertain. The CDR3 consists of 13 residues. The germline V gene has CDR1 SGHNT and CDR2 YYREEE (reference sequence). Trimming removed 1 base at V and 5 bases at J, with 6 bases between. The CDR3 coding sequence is TGTGCCAGCAGCTTGTCAGGAACCGGGGAGCTGTTTTTT. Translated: CASSLSGTGELFF.

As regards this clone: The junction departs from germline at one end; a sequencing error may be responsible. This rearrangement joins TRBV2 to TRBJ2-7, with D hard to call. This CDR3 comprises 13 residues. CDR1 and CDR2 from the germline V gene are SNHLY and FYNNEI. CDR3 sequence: CASREEKAGPHHF. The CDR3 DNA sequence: TGTGCCAGCCGAGAAGAAAAGGCAGGCCCACACCACTTC.

As DNA, the CDR3 is TGTGCCAGCAGAGCTACCGACAGGGGGGTAGAAAAACTGTTTTTT. Its protein is CASRATDRGVEKLFF. J is TRBJ1-4 and V is TRBV2, with TRBD1 matching over 9 bases. This CDR3 contains 15 residues. Germline loops: CDR1 SNHLY, CDR2 FYNNEI. V was pared by 6 bases and J by 8 bases, with 10 bases of the junction left unmatched.

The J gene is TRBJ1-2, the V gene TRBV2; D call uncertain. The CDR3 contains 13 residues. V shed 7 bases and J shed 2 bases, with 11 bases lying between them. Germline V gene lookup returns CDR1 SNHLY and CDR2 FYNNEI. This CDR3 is CASTVVENYGYTF. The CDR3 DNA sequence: TGTGCCAGCACAGTCGTCGAAAACTATGGCTACACCTTC.

In nucleotides, the CDR3 is TGTGCCAGCAGCTTAGCGGGACTAGCGGGAGTATCCGAGCAGTACTTC. It yields the protein CASSLAGLAGVSEQYF. J is TRBJ2-7 and V is TRBV7-2; 14 bases line up with TRBD2. The CDR3 is 16 amino acids. After removal of 0 bases from V and 6 bases from J, the junction contained 4 bases not matched to a gene. Germline V CDR1 and CDR2: SGHTA, FQGNSA.

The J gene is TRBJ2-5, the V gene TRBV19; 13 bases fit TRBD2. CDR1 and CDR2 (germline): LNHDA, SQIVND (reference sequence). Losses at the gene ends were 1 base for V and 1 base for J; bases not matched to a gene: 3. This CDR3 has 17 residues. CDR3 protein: CASSIARTSGGQETQYF. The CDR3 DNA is TGTGCCAGTAGTATAGCCCGGACTAGCGGGGGCCAAGAGACCCAGTACTTC.

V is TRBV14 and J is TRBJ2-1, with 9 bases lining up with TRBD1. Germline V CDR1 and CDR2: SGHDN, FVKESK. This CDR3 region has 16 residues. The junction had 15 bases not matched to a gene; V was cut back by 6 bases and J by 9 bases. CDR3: CASSPQVGTGRGEQFF. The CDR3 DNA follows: TGTGCCAGCAGTCCCCAGGTGGGGACAGGGCGAGGTGAGCAGTTCTTC. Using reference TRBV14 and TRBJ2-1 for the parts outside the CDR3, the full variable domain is EAGVTQFPSHSVIEKGQTVTLRCDPISGHDNLYWYRRVMGKEIKFLLHFVKESKQDESGMPNNRFLAERTGGTYSTLKVQPAELEDSGVYFCASSPQVGTGRGEQFFGPGTRLTVL.

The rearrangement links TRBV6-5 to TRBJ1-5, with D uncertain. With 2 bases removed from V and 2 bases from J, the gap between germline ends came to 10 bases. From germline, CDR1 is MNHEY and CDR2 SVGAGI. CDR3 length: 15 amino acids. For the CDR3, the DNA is TGTGCCAGCAGTTACGCCACGGGAGGCAATCAGCCCCAGCATTTT. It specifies CASSYATGGNQPQHF.

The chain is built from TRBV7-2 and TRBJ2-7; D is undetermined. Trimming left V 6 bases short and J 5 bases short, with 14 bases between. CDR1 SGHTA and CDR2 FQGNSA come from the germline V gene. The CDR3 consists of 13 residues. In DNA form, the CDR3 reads TGTGCCAGCAGATCCCCCCCGAGCGACGAGCAGTACTTC. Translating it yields CASRSPPSDEQYF.

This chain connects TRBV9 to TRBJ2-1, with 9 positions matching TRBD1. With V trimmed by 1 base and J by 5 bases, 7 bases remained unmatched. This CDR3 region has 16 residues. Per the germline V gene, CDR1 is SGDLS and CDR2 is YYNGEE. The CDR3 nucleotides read TGTGCCAGCAGCGTACGCCGGGACAGGGAGGACAATGAGCAGTTCTTC. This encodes CASSVRRDREDNEQFF. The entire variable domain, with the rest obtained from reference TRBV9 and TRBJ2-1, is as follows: DSGVTQTPKHLITATGQRVTLRCSPRSGDLSVYWYQQSLDQGLQFLIQYYNGEERAKGNILERFSAQQFPDLHSELNLSSLELGDSALYFCASSVRRDREDNEQFFGPGTRLTVL.

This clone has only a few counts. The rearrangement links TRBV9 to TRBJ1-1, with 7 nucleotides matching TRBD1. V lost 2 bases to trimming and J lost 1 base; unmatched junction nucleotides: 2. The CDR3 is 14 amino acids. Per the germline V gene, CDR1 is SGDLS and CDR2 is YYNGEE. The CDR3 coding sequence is TGTGCCAGCAGCGTGGCAGGGGGGAACACTGAAGCTTTCTTT. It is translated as CASSVAGGNTEAFF. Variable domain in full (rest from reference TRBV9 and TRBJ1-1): DSGVTQTPKHLITATGQRVTLRCSPRSGDLSVYWYQQSLDQGLQFLIQYYNGEERAKGNILERFSAQQFPDLHSELNLSSLELGDSALYFCASSVAGGNTEAFFGQGTRLTVV.